In this sample, the clone carrying this TCR beta chain turned up a few times. Its specificity is not known. Germline values: CDR1 LNHDA, CDR2 SQIVND (reference sequence). V lost 0 bases to trimming and J lost 9 bases; unmatched junction nucleotides: 4. The CDR3 covers 14 residues. RNA transcripts yielded amplified TCR beta CDR3 regions. Researchers ran a first-round RT-PCR on the TCR CDR3 using the HTBI primer set. TCRdb re-analysed the multiplex PCR reads in MiXCR, keeping a single row per CDR3 protein. The sample yields about 290,000 distinct CDR3 sequences, more than 15% seen once. This entry comes from a study of T cells in Graves' hyperthyroidism and ophthalmopathy. Thyroid ultrasound and orbital computed tomography, with clinical symptoms and serum thyroxine and TRAb, informed diagnoses. Notes on the study in general: Among thyroid clonotypes expanded above 0.001, most also appeared in blood. Researchers report that a 13 V-J model separated ophthalmopathy from stable hyperthyroidism.

What was sequenced was blood. The sequence derives from a woman aged 55-70 years with Graves' ophthalmopathy. The chain links TRBV19 to TRBJ2-7; TRBD1 aligns across 11 bases. CDR3 protein: CASSIDPDRGLQYF. The DNA for the CDR3 is TGTGCCAGTAGTATAGATCCGGACAGGGGGCTGCAGTACTTC.